The text below deals with one T cell receptor (beta chain). Its cognate antigen is unknown. Second-dose groups at about 4 or about 12 weeks were pooled. V gave up 7 bases and J gave up 9 bases, with 20 bases separating them. The CDR3 length is 14 residues. CDR1 and CDR2 from the germline V gene are SGHRS and YFSETQ. Assay used: immunoSEQ multiplex PCR; TCRdb lists only in-frame clones, some missing. Of about 130,000 clones in the sample, approximately 91% were seen once. This specimen comes from a study of T cell responses to AZD1222 COVID-19 vaccine. Study outcomes and limitations: Spike-specific TCR breadth and depth went up after people got two AZD1222 doses. White British donors predominated, females outnumbered males, and clonal diversity was possibly underestimated. Sampling that yielded the repertoires occurred only after the peak T cell response.

The material sequenced was peripheral blood, taken 28 days after the second AZD1222 dose. The sequence came from an adult who received the AZD1222 COVID-19 vaccine. V and J are TRBV5-1 and TRBJ2-4; TRBD2 is a possible D gene (6 bases). In DNA, the CDR3 is TGCGCCAGCTTCCAAAGACCGGGGGATAGCATTCAGTACTTC. Protein sequence: CASFQRPGDSIQYF.